This T cell receptor (beta chain) was identified during a study of blood T cell repertoires in COVID-19. CDR1 is LGHNA and CDR2 is YSLEER in the germline V gene. This CDR3 contains 19 residues. J lost 5 bases, V lost 0 bases, and 14 bases had no gene match. The repertoire was sequenced with immunoSEQ multiplex PCR; TCRdb's copy has only in-frame clones and lacks some. The sample lists approximately 340,000 clones, around four fifths occurring once. This clone was seen at least ten times. The gene calls are TRBV4-3 and TRBJ2-3, with TRBD1 matching 10 bases. The sequenced sample consisted of peripheral blood. The receptor comes from a man between 25 and 39 years old with active or convalescent COVID-19. CDR3 residues: CASSQDPNMGTGVIDTQYF. In DNA form, the CDR3 reads TGCGCCAGCAGCCAAGATCCAAATATGGGGACAGGGGTTATAGATACGCAGTATTTT.